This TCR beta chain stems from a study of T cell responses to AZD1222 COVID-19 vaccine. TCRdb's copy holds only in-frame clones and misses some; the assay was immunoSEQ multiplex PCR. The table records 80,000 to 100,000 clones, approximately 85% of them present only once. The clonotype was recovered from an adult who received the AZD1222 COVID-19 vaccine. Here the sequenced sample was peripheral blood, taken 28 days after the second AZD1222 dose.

For the CDR3, the DNA is TGTGCCAGCAGCAACCGGGACAGACCCTACGAGCAGTACTTC. Its protein is CASSNRDRPYEQYF. The V and J genes are TRBV7-9 and TRBJ2-7; the match to TRBD1 covers 7 bases. The CDR3 has 14 residues. Germline V gives CDR1 SEHNR, CDR2 FQNEAQ (reference sequence). Unmatched junction bases numbered 6, after V lost 5 bases and J lost 2 bases. Supplemented by reference TRBV7-9 and TRBJ2-7, the full variable domain reads DTGVSQNPRHKITKRGQNVTFRCDPISEHNRLYWYRQTLGQGPEFLTYFQNEAQLEKSRLLSDRFSAERPKGSFSTLEIQRTEQGDSAMYLCASSNRDRPYEQYFGPGTRLTVT.